This TCR beta chain was recovered during a study of shared clonotypes between healthy human individuals. Overall study results and limits: Some naive CD4 clonotypes, roughly 4.5%, turned up in common across several donors. Non-shared clonotypes showed lower generation probabilities than clonotypes common to all four donors. Generally, naive subsets (rather than memory subsets) showed larger estimated richness.

Sequencing used immunoSEQ multiplex PCR; TCRdb keeps in-frame clones, though not all of them. The sample carries 1 million to 1.3 million clones, around three quarters recorded once. On this clone: Its antigen is not identified. Just one base apart from a much larger clone, this may be a read error.

The CDR3 is made up of 10 amino acids. The germline gives CDR1 SGDLS, CDR2 YYNGEE. The V end was cut by 5 bases, the J end by 3 bases, with 3 bases between. CD45RA-negative memory and CD45RA+ naive subsets were split from the CD4+ cells. The specimen was memory CD4+ T cells from PBMCs. The sample's subset: CD45RA-negative fraction. This clonotype was sampled from a man aged 18 to 29 in good health. Some clones in this sample may be carry-over from other donors' samples. The chain links TRBV9 to TRBJ2-7; D uncertain. For the CDR3, the DNA is TGTGCCAGCAGATTCTACGAGCAGTACTTC. Its translation: CASRFYEQYF.